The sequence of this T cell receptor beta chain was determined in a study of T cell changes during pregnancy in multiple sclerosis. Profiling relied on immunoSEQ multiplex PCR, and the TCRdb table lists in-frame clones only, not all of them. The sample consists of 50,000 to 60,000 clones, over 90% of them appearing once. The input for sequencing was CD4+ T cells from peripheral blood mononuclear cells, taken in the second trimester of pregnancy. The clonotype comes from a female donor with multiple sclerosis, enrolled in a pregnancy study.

CDR3 sequence (DNA): TGTGCCAGCGGGTCAATCGGAAGACAGGGCCAAGAGACCCAGTACTTC. Translation gives CASGSIGRQGQETQYF. J is TRBJ2-5 and V is TRBV11-2; 7 positions match TRBD1. The trim removed 8 bases at V and 1 base at J, leaving 13 bases unmatched. Per the germline V gene, CDR1 is SGHAT and CDR2 is FQNNGV. There are 16 residues in the CDR3.